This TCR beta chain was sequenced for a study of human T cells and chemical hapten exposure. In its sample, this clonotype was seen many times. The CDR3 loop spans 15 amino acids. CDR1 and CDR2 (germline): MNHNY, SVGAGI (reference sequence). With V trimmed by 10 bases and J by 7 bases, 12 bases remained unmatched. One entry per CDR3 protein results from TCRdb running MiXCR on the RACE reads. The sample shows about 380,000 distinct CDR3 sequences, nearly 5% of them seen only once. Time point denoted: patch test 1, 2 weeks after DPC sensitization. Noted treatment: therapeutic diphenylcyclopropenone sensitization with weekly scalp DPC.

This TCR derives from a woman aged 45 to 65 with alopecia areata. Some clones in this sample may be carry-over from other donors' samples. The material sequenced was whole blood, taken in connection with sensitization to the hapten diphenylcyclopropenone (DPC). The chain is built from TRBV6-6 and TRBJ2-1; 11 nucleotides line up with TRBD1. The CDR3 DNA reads TGTGCCACCCGGACAGGGGGCCATCTCGGGAATGAGCAGTTCTTC. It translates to CATRTGGHLGNEQFF.